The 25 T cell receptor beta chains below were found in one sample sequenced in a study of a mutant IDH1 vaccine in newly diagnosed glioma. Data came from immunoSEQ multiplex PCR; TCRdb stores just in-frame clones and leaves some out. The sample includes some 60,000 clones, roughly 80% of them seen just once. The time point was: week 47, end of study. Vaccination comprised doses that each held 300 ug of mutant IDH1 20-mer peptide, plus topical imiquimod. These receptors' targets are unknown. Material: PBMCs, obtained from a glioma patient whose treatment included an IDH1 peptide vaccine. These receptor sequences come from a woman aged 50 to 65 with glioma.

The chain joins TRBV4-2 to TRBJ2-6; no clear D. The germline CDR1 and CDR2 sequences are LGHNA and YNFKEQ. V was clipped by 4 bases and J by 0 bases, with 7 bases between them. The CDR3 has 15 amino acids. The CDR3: CASSLTLSGANVLTF. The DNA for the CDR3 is TGTGCCAGCAGCCTGACCCTCTCTGGGGCCAACGTCCTGACTTTC.

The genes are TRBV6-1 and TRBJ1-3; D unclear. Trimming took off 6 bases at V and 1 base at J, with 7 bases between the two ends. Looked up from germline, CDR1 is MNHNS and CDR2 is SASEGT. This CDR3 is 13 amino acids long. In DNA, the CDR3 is TGTGCCAGCAGGTGGCGTTCTGGAAACACCATATATTTT. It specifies CASRWRSGNTIYF.

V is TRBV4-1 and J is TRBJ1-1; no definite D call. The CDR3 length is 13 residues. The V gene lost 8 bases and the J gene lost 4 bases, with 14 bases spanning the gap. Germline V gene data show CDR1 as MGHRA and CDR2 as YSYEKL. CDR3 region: CASLGRGSTEAFF. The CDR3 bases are TGCGCCAGCCTAGGACGTGGGTCCACTGAAGCTTTCTTT.

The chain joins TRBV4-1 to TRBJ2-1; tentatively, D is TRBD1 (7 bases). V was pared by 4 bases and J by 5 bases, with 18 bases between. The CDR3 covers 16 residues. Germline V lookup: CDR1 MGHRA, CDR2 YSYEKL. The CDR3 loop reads CASSPGGTTWHNEQFF. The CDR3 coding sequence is TGCGCCAGCAGCCCAGGGGGGACCACGTGGCACAATGAGCAGTTCTTC.

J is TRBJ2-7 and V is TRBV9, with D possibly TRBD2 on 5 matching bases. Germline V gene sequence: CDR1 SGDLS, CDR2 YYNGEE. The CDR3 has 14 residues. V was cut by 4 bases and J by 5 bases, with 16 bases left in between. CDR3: CASSPRRTLDEQYF. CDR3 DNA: TGTGCCAGCAGCCCCCGAAGGACTCTCGACGAGCAGTACTTC.

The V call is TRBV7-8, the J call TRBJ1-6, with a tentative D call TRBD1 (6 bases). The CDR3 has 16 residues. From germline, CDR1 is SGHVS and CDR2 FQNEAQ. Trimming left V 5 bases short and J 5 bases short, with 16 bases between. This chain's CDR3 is CASSPFHRANNSPLHF. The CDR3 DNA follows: TGTGCCAGCAGCCCCTTTCACAGGGCGAATAATTCACCCCTCCACTTT. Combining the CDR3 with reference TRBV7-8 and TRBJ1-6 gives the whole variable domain GAGVSQSPRYKVAKRGQDVALRCDPISGHVSLFWYQQALGQGPEFLTYFQNEAQLDKSGLPSDRFFAERPEGSVSTLKIQRTQQEDSAVYLCASSPFHRANNSPLHFGNGTRLTVT.

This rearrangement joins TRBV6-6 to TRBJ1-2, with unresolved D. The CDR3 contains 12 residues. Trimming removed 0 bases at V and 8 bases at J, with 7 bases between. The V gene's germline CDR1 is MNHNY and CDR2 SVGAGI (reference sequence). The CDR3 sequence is CASSYSTGGYTF. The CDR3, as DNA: TGTGCCAGCAGTTACTCCACGGGGGGCTACACCTTC.

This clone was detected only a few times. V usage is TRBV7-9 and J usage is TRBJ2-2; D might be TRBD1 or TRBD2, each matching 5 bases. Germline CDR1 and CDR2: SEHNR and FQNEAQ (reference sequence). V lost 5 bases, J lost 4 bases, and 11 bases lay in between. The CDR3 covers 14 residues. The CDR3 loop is CASSPGTTTGELFF. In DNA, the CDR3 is TGTGCCAGCAGCCCAGGGACGACCACCGGGGAGCTGTTTTTT.

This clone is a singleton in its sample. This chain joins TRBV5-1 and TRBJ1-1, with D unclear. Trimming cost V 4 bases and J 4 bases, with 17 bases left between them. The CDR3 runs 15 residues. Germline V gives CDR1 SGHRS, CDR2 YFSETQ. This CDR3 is CASSTDHGPGTEAFF. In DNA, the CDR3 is TGCGCCAGCAGCACAGACCACGGTCCCGGCACTGAAGCTTTCTTT.

The CDR3 spells CATSRSGTDEKLFF. DNA for the CDR3: TGTGCCACCAGCAGGTCCGGGACAGATGAAAAACTGTTTTTT. The J gene is TRBJ1-4, the V gene TRBV15; 7 bases line up with TRBD1. The germline gives CDR1 LNHNV, CDR2 YYDKDF (reference sequence). CDR3 length: 14 amino acids. Unmatched junction bases numbered 4, after V lost 3 bases and J lost 6 bases.

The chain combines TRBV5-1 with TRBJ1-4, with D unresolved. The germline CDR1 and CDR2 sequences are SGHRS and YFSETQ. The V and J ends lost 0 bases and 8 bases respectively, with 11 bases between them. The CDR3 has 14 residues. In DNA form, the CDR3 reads TGCGCCAGCAGCTTGGAACCGATGAGAGAAAAACTGTTTTTT. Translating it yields CASSLEPMREKLFF.

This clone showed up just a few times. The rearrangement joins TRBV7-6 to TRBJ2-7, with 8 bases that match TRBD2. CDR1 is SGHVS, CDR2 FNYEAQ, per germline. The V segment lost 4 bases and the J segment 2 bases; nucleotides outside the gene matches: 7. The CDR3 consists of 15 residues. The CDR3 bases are TGTGCCAGCAGCTCCTCGGGCGGGGGGACCTACGAGCAGTACTTC. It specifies CASSSSGGGTYEQYF.

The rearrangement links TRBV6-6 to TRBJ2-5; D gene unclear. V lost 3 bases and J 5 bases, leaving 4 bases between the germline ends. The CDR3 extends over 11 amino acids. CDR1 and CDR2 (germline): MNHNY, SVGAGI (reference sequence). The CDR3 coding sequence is TGTGCCAGCAGTTATCTGGAGACCCAGTACTTC. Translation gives CASSYLETQYF.

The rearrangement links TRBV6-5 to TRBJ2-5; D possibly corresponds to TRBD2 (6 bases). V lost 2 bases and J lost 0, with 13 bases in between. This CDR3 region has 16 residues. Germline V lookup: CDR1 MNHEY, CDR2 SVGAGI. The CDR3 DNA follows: TGTGCCAGCAGTTACGTTAGGGACTCCAACCAAGAGACCCAGTACTTC. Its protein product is CASSYVRDSNQETQYF.

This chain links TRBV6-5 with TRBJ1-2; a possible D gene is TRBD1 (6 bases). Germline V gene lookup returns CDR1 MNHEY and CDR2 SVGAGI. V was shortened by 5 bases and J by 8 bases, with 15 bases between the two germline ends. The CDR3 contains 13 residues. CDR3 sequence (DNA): TGTGCCAGCAGTAACTACAGGGTCCGCGGCTACACCTTC. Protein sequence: CASSNYRVRGYTF.

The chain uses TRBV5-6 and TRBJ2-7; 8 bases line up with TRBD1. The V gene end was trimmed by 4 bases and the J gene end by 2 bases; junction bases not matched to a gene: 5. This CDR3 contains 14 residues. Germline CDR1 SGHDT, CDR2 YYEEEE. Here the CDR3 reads CASSVGQGAYEQYF. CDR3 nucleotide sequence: TGTGCCAGCAGCGTAGGACAGGGCGCCTACGAGCAGTACTTC. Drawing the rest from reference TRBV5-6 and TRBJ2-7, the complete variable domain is DAGVTQSPTHLIKTRGQQVTLRCSPKSGHDTVSWYQQALGQGPQFIFQYYEEEERQRGNFPDRFSGHQFPNYSSELNVNALLLGDSALYLCASSVGQGAYEQYFGPGTRLTVT.

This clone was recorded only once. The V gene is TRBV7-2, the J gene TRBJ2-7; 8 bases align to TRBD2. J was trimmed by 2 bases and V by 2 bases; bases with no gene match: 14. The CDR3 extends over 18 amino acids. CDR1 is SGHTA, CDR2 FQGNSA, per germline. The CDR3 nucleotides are TGTGCCAGCAGCTTAAGATTTATGTCGGGGGGGGTTGCCTACGAGCAGTACTTC. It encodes CASSLRFMSGGVAYEQYF.

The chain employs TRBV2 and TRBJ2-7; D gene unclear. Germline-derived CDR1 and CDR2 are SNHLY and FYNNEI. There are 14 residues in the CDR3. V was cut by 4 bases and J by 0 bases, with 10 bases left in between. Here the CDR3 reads CASSVGGFSYEQYF. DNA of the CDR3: TGTGCCAGCAGTGTGGGTGGGTTCTCCTACGAGCAGTACTTC.

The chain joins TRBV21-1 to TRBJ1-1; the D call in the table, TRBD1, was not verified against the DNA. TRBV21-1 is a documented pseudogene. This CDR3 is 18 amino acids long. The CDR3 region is CASSPRSGTGNMNTEAFF. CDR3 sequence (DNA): TGTGCCAGCAGCCCCCGTTCCGGGACAGGGAACATGAACACTGAAGCTTTCTTT.

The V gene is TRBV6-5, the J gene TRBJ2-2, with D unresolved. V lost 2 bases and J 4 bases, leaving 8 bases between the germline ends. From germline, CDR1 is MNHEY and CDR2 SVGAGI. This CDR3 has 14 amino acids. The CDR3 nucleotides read TGTGCCAGCAGTTACAACTCCTTCACCGGGGAGCTGTTTTTT. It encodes CASSYNSFTGELFF.

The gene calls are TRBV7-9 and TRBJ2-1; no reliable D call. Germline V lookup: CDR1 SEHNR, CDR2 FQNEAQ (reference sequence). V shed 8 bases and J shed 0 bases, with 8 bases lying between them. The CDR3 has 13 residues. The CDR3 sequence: CASDQNSYNEQFF. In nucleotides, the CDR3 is TGTGCCAGCGACCAGAACTCCTACAATGAGCAGTTCTTC. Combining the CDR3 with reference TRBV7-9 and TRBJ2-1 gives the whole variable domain DTGVSQNPRHKITKRGQNVTFRCDPISEHNRLYWYRQTLGQGPEFLTYFQNEAQLEKSRLLSDRFSAERPKGSFSTLEIQRTEQGDSAMYLCASDQNSYNEQFFGPGTRLTVL.

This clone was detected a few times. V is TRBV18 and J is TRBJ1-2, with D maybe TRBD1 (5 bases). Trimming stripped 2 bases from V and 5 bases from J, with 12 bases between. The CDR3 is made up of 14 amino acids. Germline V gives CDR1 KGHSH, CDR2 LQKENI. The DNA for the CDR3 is TGTGCCAGCTCACCAAGGGACCTGGGGTATGGCTACACCTTC. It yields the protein CASSPRDLGYGYTF.

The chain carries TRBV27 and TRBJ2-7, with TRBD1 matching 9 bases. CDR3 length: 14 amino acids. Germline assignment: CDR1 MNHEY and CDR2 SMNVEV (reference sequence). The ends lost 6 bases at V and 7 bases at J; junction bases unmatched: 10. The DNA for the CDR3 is TGTGCCAGCAGATTCCGGGACAGGGCCAGAGAGCAGTACTTC. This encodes CASRFRDRAREQYF.

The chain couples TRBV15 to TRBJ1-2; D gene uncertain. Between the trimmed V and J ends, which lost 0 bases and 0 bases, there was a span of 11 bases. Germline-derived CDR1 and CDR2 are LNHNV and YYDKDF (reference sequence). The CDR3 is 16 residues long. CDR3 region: CATSRDRADTNYGYTF. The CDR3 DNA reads TGTGCCACCAGCAGAGATCGGGCAGACACTAACTATGGCTACACCTTC. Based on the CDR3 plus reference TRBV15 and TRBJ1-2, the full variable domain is DAMVIQNPRYQVTQFGKPVTLSCSQTLNHNVMYWYQQKSSQAPKLLFHYYDKDFNNEADTPDNFQSRRPNTSFCFLDIRSPGLGDTAMYLCATSRDRADTNYGYTFGSGTRLTVV.

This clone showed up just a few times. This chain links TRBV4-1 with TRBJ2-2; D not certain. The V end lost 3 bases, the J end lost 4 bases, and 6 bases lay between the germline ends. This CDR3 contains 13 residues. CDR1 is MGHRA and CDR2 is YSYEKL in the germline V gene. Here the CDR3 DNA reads TGCGCCAGCAGCCAGTTACTCACCGGGGAGCTGTTTTTT. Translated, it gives CASSQLLTGELFF.